This TCR beta chain stems from a study of blood T cell repertoires in COVID-19. The table lists this clone with a few counts. Trimming cost V 4 bases and J 5 bases, with 17 bases left between them. From germline, CDR1 is SQVTM and CDR2 ANQGSEA. CDR3 length: 14 residues. Sequenced by immunoSEQ multiplex PCR; TCRdb stores in-frame clones only, minus some. The data contain some 200,000 clones, about 83% of them singletons. Material: peripheral blood. The receptor was derived from a young man with active or convalescent COVID-19. The rearrangement links TRBV29-1 to TRBJ1-1, with D possibly being TRBD1 (5 bases). CDR3 protein: CSVVGTREETEAFF. In DNA, the CDR3 is TGCAGCGTTGTTGGGACGAGGGAGGAAACTGAAGCTTTCTTT.